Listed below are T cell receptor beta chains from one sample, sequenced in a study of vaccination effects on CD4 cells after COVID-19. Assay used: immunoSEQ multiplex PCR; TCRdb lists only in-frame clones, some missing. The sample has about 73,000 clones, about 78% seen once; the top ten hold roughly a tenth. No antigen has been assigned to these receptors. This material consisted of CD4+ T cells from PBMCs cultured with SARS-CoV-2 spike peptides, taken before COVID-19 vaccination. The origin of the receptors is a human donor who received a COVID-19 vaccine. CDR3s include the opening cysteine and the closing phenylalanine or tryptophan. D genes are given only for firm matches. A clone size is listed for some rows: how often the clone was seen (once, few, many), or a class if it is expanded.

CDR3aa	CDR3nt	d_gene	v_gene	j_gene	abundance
CASSLAGLLQETQYF	TGTGCCAGCAGCTTAGCGGGACTACTTCAAGAGACCCAGTACTTC	TRBD2	TRBV7-2	TRBJ2-5	-
CASSVLGLPQGQPQHF	TGTGCCAGCAGCGTATTGGGACTCCCGCAGGGGCAGCCCCAGCATTTT	-	TRBV9	TRBJ1-5	-
CATRGPVLSITDTQYF	TGTGCCACCAGGGGTCCGGTTCTATCGATCACAGATACGCAGTATTTT	-	TRBV2	TRBJ2-3	few
CASSYGTGRPGELFF	TGCGCCAGCAGCTACGGGACAGGGCGTCCCGGGGAGCTGTTTTTT	TRBD1	TRBV5-1	TRBJ2-2	-
CASSPVAGNREAFF	TGTGCCAGCAGCCCAGTGGCAGGGAATAGGGAAGCTTTCTTT	-	TRBV6-5	TRBJ1-1	few
CASSEGGFATNEKLFF	TGTGCCAGCAGTGAAGGAGGGTTTGCAACTAATGAAAAACTGTTTTTT	-	TRBV2	TRBJ1-4	few
CASSLGSVSYNEQFF	TGCGCCAGCAGCTTGGGGTCAGTCTCCTACAATGAGCAGTTCTTC	-	TRBV5-1	TRBJ2-1	-
CASRVIGATEAFF	TGTGCCAGCCGCGTGATCGGGGCGACTGAAGCTTTCTTT	-	TRBV18	TRBJ1-1	-
CASSKPGLGIYGYTF	TGTGCCAGCAGTAAGCCGGGACTGGGGATCTATGGCTACACCTTC	-	TRBV6-5	TRBJ1-2	-
CASSSTGVNTEAFF	TGCGCCAGCAGCAGCACAGGGGTGAACACTGAAGCTTTCTTT	TRBD1	TRBV4-1	TRBJ1-1	few
CASSYLRSTDTQYF	TGTGCCAGCAGTTACCTGAGAAGCACAGATACGCAGTATTTT	-	TRBV6-5	TRBJ2-3	once
CASERTYNSPLHF	TGTGCCAGCGAACGCACCTATAATTCACCCCTCCACTTT	-	TRBV28	TRBJ1-6	-
CASSAPQNTGELFF	TGTGCCAGCAGCGCCCCTCAGAACACCGGGGAGCTGTTTTTT	-	TRBV9	TRBJ2-2	once
CASSFLTGTFYGYTF	TGTGCCAGCAGTTTCCTCACAGGGACGTTCTATGGCTACACCTTC	-	TRBV6-2/TRBV6-3	TRBJ1-2	few
CSVAGVLGATEAFF	TGCAGCGTTGCGGGGGTTTTGGGTGCCACTGAAGCTTTCTTT	-	TRBV29-1	TRBJ1-1	-
CANGQGTDTQYF	TGTGCCAACGGACAGGGGACAGATACGCAGTATTTT	TRBD1	TRBV12-3/TRBV12-4	TRBJ2-3	-
CASRSTSSGNTIYF	TGTGCCAGCCGGTCAACCAGCTCTGGAAACACCATATATTTT	-	TRBV11-2	TRBJ1-3	once
CASSAPGTLLANYGYTF	TGTGCCAGCAGTGCTCCCGGGACCCTACTAGCTAACTATGGCTACACCTTC	-	TRBV6-1	TRBJ1-2	-
CASSSTTGNSNQPQHF	TGTGCCAGCAGCTCCACGACAGGGAATAGCAATCAGCCCCAGCATTTT	TRBD1	TRBV7-7	TRBJ1-5	once
CASRSGTVNNEQFF	TGCGCCAGCAGGTCCGGGACTGTGAACAATGAGCAGTTCTTC	-	TRBV5-1	TRBJ2-1	-
CASSRLANEKLFF	TGTGCCAGCAGCCGGCTAGCTAATGAAAAACTGTTTTTT	-	TRBV6-5	TRBJ1-4	-
CASSQGLFRQLNTEAFF	TGTGCCAGCAGCCAAGGCCTATTCCGACAATTGAACACTGAAGCTTTCTTT	-	TRBV14	TRBJ1-1	-
CSVGLADTQYF	TGCAGCGTCGGACTAGCAGATACGCAGTATTTT	TRBD2	TRBV29-1	TRBJ2-3	-
CASSPLDSGTGDTQYF	TGTGCCAGCTCACCCTTGGACAGCGGGACGGGCGATACGCAGTATTTT	-	TRBV18	TRBJ2-3	-
CASSPNGGMTEAFF	TGTGCCAGCAGCCCTAATGGGGGGATGACTGAAGCTTTCTTT	-	TRBV7-3	TRBJ1-1	few
CASSSAPGGANTEAFF	TGTGCCAGCAGTTCTGCACCAGGGGGGGCGAACACTGAAGCTTTCTTT	TRBD1	TRBV28	TRBJ1-1	-
CASSPGVTGELFF	TGTGCCAGCTCACCGGGAGTAACCGGGGAGCTGTTTTTT	-	TRBV18	TRBJ2-2	-
CASSLRLAGTNSYNEQFF	TGTGCCAGCAGCCTCAGACTAGCGGGCACAAACTCCTACAATGAGCAGTTCTTC	TRBD2	TRBV7-3	TRBJ2-1	-
CASSTGTSGGSETQYF	TGTGCCAGCAGTACCGGGACTAGCGGGGGGTCAGAGACCCAGTACTTC	TRBD2	TRBV28	TRBJ2-5	-
CATSRDLGQETQYF	TGTGCCACCAGCAGAGATTTGGGGCAAGAGACCCAGTACTTC	-	TRBV15	TRBJ2-5	-
CASSAEGQFQETQYF	TGCGCCAGCAGCGCGGAGGGGCAGTTCCAAGAGACCCAGTACTTC	-	TRBV5-1	TRBJ2-5	-
CASRKFLGETQYF	TGCGCCAGCCGCAAATTTCTGGGGGAGACCCAGTACTTC	-	TRBV5-1	TRBJ2-5	-
CAISSKDNTEAFF	TGTGCCATCAGTTCTAAAGATAACACTGAAGCTTTCTTT	-	TRBV10-3	TRBJ1-1	once
CASNNGRESADTQYF	TGTGCCAGCAATAACGGTAGGGAGTCGGCAGATACGCAGTATTTT	-	TRBV2	TRBJ2-3	-
CASSLGDRANGYTF	TGCGCCAGCAGCTTGGGGGACAGGGCAAATGGCTACACCTTC	TRBD1	TRBV5-1	TRBJ1-2	few
CATSGGQGTRETQYF	TGTGCCACCAGCGGAGGTCAGGGTACCCGAGAGACCCAGTACTTC	-	TRBV24-1	TRBJ2-5	-
CASSRESDTQYF	TGCGCCAGCAGCCGGGAATCAGATACGCAGTATTTT	-	TRBV5-1	TRBJ2-3	-
CASSLGGTGTIEDGYTF	TGTGCCAGCAGTTTAGGAGGGACAGGGACAATAGAGGATGGCTACACCTTC	TRBD1	TRBV28	TRBJ1-2	-
CASSFISGPPQHF	TGTGCCAGCAGTTTTATTTCAGGGCCGCCCCAGCATTTT	-	TRBV28	TRBJ1-5	few
CASPIWIRPAQETQYF	TGTGCCAGCCCTATTTGGATTAGGCCGGCCCAAGAGACCCAGTACTTC	-	TRBV5-8	TRBJ2-5	-
CASSQEKQGLGEQETQYF	TGCGCCAGCAGCCAAGAGAAACAGGGACTAGGGGAGCAAGAGACCCAGTACTTC	TRBD2	TRBV4-1	TRBJ2-5	-
CASPSTVFTDTQYF	TGTGCCAGCCCGTCGACGGTTTTCACAGATACGCAGTATTTT	-	TRBV5-8	TRBJ2-3	-
CSVEDGRGASYNEQFF	TGCAGCGTTGAAGATGGACGGGGGGCGTCTTACAATGAGCAGTTCTTC	-	TRBV29-1	TRBJ2-1	-
CATSRDQGGTNEKLFF	TGTGCCACCAGCAGAGATCAGGGGGGAACTAATGAAAAACTGTTTTTT	TRBD1	TRBV15	TRBJ1-4	-
CASSTPPGQGLKTQYF	TGTGCCAGCAGCACCCCCCCGGGACAGGGTCTAAAGACCCAGTACTTC	TRBD1	TRBV7-2	TRBJ2-5	-
CASTPHTSGNTIYF	TGTGCCAGCACCCCGCACACGTCTGGAAACACCATATATTTT	-	TRBV2	TRBJ1-3	-
CASNSVGSGNTIYF	TGTGCCAGCAATAGCGTAGGGTCTGGAAACACCATATATTTT	-	TRBV6-5	TRBJ1-3	-
CASAQIRDSPLHF	TGCGCCAGTGCGCAGATTCGGGATTCACCCCTCCACTTT	-	TRBV5-1	TRBJ1-6	-
CASSYGGTGANVLTF	TGTGCCAGCAGTTATGGGGGGACTGGGGCCAACGTCCTGACTTTC	-	TRBV6-2/TRBV6-3	TRBJ2-6	-
CASSQDLSGFGNTIYF	TGCGCCAGCAGCCAAGATCTGTCGGGTTTCGGAAACACCATATATTTT	-	TRBV4-3	TRBJ1-3	-